These T cell receptor beta chains were read from a single sample in a study of early T cells in non-severe SARS-CoV-2 infection. MiXCR, run by TCRdb on the 5' RACE reads, gives a single entry per CDR3 protein. The sample gives roughly 60,000 distinct CDR3 sequences, under 15% of which show up once; about 4.2% is in the top ten. Sequenced sample: whole blood. Receptors were obtained from an adult who was a healthcare worker with PCR-confirmed SARS-CoV-2 infection or an uninfected control (not recorded which). Each CDR3 is given without its conserved first and last residue. Each record gives: V gene, clone size, CDR3 protein. Size tells how often a clone was seen (once, few, many) or the class of an expanded clone, and some rows leave it out.

v_call: TRBV11-2
clone_size: many
cdr3_aa: ASSFDRNSYEQY

v_call: TRBV6-1
clone_size: -
cdr3_aa: ASSESGSGAPDTQY

v_call: TRBV29-1
clone_size: few
cdr3_aa: SVVGAREGSGELF

v_call: TRBV6-6
clone_size: many
cdr3_aa: ASSYSEGYT

v_call: TRBV4-2
clone_size: -
cdr3_aa: ASSQDPGAFGELF

v_call: TRBV29-1
clone_size: many
cdr3_aa: SVGHSGTRT

v_call: TRBV10-2
clone_size: many
cdr3_aa: ASSEKLAGLTEAF

v_call: TRBV6-2/TRBV6-3
clone_size: few
cdr3_aa: ASSYLSGGKNIQY

v_call: TRBV27
clone_size: -
cdr3_aa: ASSLSWGVGGELF

v_call: TRBV29-1
clone_size: few
cdr3_aa: SVRNSNQPQH

v_call: TRBV13
clone_size: once
cdr3_aa: ASSLILSHEQF

v_call: TRBV6-6
clone_size: few
cdr3_aa: ASSYLSSTDTQY

v_call: TRBV27
clone_size: few
cdr3_aa: ASRQSGGDTQY

v_call: TRBV12-3/TRBV12-4
clone_size: medium-sized
cdr3_aa: ASSPTTDTQY

v_call: TRBV28
clone_size: few
cdr3_aa: ASSLRGVDTQY

v_call: TRBV5-1
clone_size: -
cdr3_aa: ASSLDRILYEQY

v_call: TRBV7-2
clone_size: few
cdr3_aa: ASSFRQPGNGYT

v_call: TRBV5-6
clone_size: -
cdr3_aa: ASSSARDGYT

v_call: TRBV6-5
clone_size: many
cdr3_aa: ASSRSVGTDTQY

v_call: TRBV20-1
clone_size: -
cdr3_aa: SPSNRNEKLF

v_call: TRBV12-3/TRBV12-4
clone_size: many
cdr3_aa: ASSHPGNEQY

v_call: TRBV20-1
clone_size: many
cdr3_aa: SAGAGATEAF